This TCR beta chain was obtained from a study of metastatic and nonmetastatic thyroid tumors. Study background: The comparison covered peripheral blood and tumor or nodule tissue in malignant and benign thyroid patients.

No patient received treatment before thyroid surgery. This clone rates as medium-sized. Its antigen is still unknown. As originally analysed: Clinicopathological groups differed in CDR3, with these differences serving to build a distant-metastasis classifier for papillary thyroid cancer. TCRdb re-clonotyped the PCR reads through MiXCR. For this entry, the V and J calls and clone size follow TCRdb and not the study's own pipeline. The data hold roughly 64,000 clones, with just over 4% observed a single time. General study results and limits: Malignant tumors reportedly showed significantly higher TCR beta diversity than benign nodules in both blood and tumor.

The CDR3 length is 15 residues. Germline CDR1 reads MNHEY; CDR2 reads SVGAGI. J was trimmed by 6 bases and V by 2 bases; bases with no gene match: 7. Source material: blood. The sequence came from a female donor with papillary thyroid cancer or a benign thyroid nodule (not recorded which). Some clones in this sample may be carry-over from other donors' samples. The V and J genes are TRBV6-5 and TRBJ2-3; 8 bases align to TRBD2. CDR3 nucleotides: TGTGCCAGCAGTTACCAAAGCGGGAGTGCGGATACGCAGTATTTT. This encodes CASSYQSGSADTQYF.